The 8 T cell receptor beta chains below all came from one sample that was sequenced in a study of blood T cells in healthy people across ages. A J-beta primer mix and a sample-barcoded 5' primer were used in a second PCR of about 7 to 12 cycles. TCRdb independently ran MiXCR on the 5' RACE reads; one entry per CDR3 protein. The sample has around 710,000 distinct CDR3 sequences, about 40% seen once. The sample taken for sequencing was blood. The receptor source for this set is a woman aged 55 to 70 in good health.

This sequence joins TRBV6-5 and TRBJ2-5; possibly TRBD2 for D (6 bases). The CDR3 loop spans 14 amino acids. Trimming left V 5 bases short and J 5 bases short, with 15 bases between. The germline gives CDR1 MNHEY, CDR2 SVGAGI. CDR3 sequence reads: CASSANWGVETQYF. The CDR3 DNA is TGTGCCAGCAGTGCTAATTGGGGGGTGGAGACCCAGTACTTC.

At least ten counts were recorded for this clonotype. J is TRBJ2-7 and V is TRBV7-9; 8 bases fit TRBD1. The germline gives CDR1 SEHNR, CDR2 FQNEAQ (reference sequence). The CDR3 is made up of 15 amino acids. V trimming: 5 bases; J trimming: 1 base; junction bases outside the gene matches: 7. CDR3 amino acids: CASSPIDRGSYEQYF. The CDR3 bases are TGTGCCAGCAGCCCCATCGACAGGGGTTCCTACGAGCAGTACTTC.

The chain employs TRBV11-3 and TRBJ2-7; D call uncertain. There are 12 residues in the CDR3. Trimming took 5 bases from V and 2 from J, leaving 7 bases between them. In germline, CDR1 is SGHNT, CDR2 YENEEA. The CDR3 bases are TGTGCCAGCAGCGCGACCCCCTACGAGCAGTACTTC. Residues: CASSATPYEQYF.

This clonotype was recorded at least ten times. V gene TRBV10-3 combines with J gene TRBJ1-2; D possibly corresponds to TRBD1 (6 bases). CDR1 and CDR2 (germline): ENHRY, SYGVKD. The CDR3 has 15 residues. Trimming stripped 2 bases from V and 1 base from J, with 11 bases between. In nucleotides, the CDR3 is TGTGCCATCAGTGAGAGAGGGGGTAGTAACTATGGCTACACCTTC. This codes for CAISERGGSNYGYTF.

This clonotype was found many times. The rearrangement links TRBV24-1 to TRBJ2-1; D possibly matches TRBD1 or TRBD2 (5 bases each). The CDR3 is 15 amino acids. The V end lost 1 base, the J end lost 5 bases, and 11 bases lay between the germline ends. Germline V gene data show CDR1 as KGHDR and CDR2 as SFDVKD. The CDR3 DNA follows: TGTGCCACCAGTGATTTCCGCCTGGGGGACAATGAGCAGTTCTTC. Translated: CATSDFRLGDNEQFF.

The V gene is TRBV7-6, the J gene TRBJ2-5; D is unresolved. CDR3 size: 13 residues. In germline, CDR1 is SGHVS, CDR2 FNYEAQ. V dropped 5 bases and J dropped 5 bases, with 12 bases sitting between them. The CDR3, as DNA: TGTGCCAGCAGCCCGACTGGCCCGGAGACCCAGTACTTC. As protein: CASSPTGPETQYF.

The sample holds a few counts of this clonotype. The chain is built from TRBV11-2 and TRBJ2-1, with unresolved D. The CDR3 runs to 15 residues. V shed 4 bases and J shed 0 bases, with 10 bases lying between them. Germline-derived CDR1 and CDR2 are SGHAT and FQNNGV. The CDR3 DNA reads as TGTGCCAGCAGCTCGGGCGCGAGCTCCTACAATGAGCAGTTCTTC. It yields the protein CASSSGASSYNEQFF. Together with reference TRBV11-2 and TRBJ2-1, the CDR3 gives the full variable domain: EAGVAQSPRYKIIEKRQSVAFWCNPISGHATLYWYQQILGQGPKLLIQFQNNGVVDDSQLPKDRFSAERLKGVDSTLKIQPAKLEDSAVYLCASSSGASSYNEQFFGPGTRLTVL.

This clonotype was detected ten times or more. Written as DNA, the CDR3 is TGCGCCAGCAGCCAAGAACAACTAGCGGCCTACGAGCAGTACTTC. Amino acids: CASSQEQLAAYEQYF. The chain couples TRBV4-1 to TRBJ2-7, with 8 bases identical to TRBD2. Trimming cost V 0 bases and J 2 bases; bases outside gene matches: 3. Looked up from germline, CDR1 is MGHRA and CDR2 is YSYEKL. There are 15 residues in the CDR3.